The T cell receptor beta chain described here comes from a study of CD8+ T cells in alopecia areata. Sequencing used cDNA as its template, made by extracting RNA and reverse transcribing it. Profiled with immunoSEQ multiplex PCR; TCRdb holds only in-frame clones, not every one. Of about 110,000 clones detected, 50% to 70% appear once; the ten largest clones hold around 25%. Losses at the gene ends were 3 bases for V and 4 bases for J; bases not matched to a gene: 5. CDR1 is SGDLS, CDR2 YYNGEE, per germline. This CDR3 region has 14 residues. The sequenced sample was NKG2D-low CD8+ T cells sorted from blood. The J gene is TRBJ2-7, the V gene TRBV9; 9 nucleotides align to TRBD2. The source of this sequence is a human donor with alopecia areata. The CDR3 region is CASSGGGGAYEQYF. The CDR3 DNA reads TGTGCCAGCAGCGGCGGCGGGGGGGCATACGAGCAGTACTTC.